Presented here are 32 T cell receptor beta chains from one specimen sequenced in a study of read filtering for tumor transcriptome and immune sequencing. Molecular barcoded adaptors covering alpha/delta and beta/gamma chains were used on around 370 ng RNA. TCRdb independently ran MiXCR on the reads; one entry per CDR3 protein. The table includes around 48,000 distinct CDR3 sequences, approximately 18% detected once. Sample: a population of CD138-negative cells sorted from bone marrow. The receptors come from a donor aged 40 or over with multiple myeloma.

The chain links TRBV3-1 to TRBJ2-1; D is possibly TRBD2 (5 bases). Germline V gives CDR1 LGHDT, CDR2 YNNKEL (reference sequence). CDR3 length: 14 residues. The ends were cut back, 0 bases at V and 11 bases at J, with 14 bases in the middle. The CDR3 spells CASSQDQRGRQQFF. In DNA, the CDR3 is TGTGCCAGCAGCCAAGATCAACGAGGGCGACAGCAGTTCTTC.

The chain couples TRBV5-6 to TRBJ2-2, with D possibly TRBD1 on 5 matching bases. Germline V gives CDR1 SGHDT, CDR2 YYEEEE. The CDR3 has 15 residues. V lost 3 bases and J lost 3, with 12 bases in between. The CDR3 bases are TGTGCCAGCAGCTCTTACGACAGCTACACCGGGGAGCTGTTTTTT. Translating gives CASSSYDSYTGELFF.

This clonotype has at least ten counts. CDR3 DNA: TGTGCCAGCAGTTTTCAATCAGGGGGCACCATATATTTT. Residues: CASSFQSGGTIYF. The J gene is TRBJ1-3, the V gene TRBV12-3 or TRBV12-4, with 7 bases identical to TRBD1. The V segment lost 3 bases and the J segment 9 bases; nucleotides outside the gene matches: 5. This CDR3 has 13 residues.

A remark on this clonotype: A much larger clone differs from this one at a single base, so this may be a read error. CDR3 coding DNA: TGTGCCACCAGTGATGATAGCGGGAGCTCAGATACGCAGTATTTT. Its protein is CATSDDSGSSDTQYF. The chain has TRBV24-1 and TRBJ2-3; 9 nucleotides agree with TRBD2. The V segment lost 3 bases and the J segment 4 bases; nucleotides outside the gene matches: 4. Germline values: CDR1 KGHDR, CDR2 SFDVKD. The CDR3 is made up of 15 amino acids.

A note on this clonotype: A much larger clone sits a single nucleotide away, making a read error possible. J is TRBJ2-1 and V is TRBV12-3 or TRBV12-4; D call uncertain. CDR3 length equals 15 residues. The CDR3 bases are TGTGCCATCAGTTTTGGTTTTGGATGGGGAAATGAGCAGTTCTTC. This encodes CAISFGFGWGNEQFF.

On this clonotype: One end of the junction does not line up with germline, which may come from a read error. This chain joins TRBV7-2 and TRBJ2-1; D is tentatively TRBD1 or TRBD2 (5 bases each). CDR1 is SGHTA, CDR2 FQGNSA, per germline. This CDR3 has 15 amino acids. CDR3 DNA: TGTGCCAGCGTAAAGGGACGCGGAGTCTACAACGAGCAGTTCTTC. Translated: CASVKGRGVYNEQFF.

This clonotype was seen at least ten times. The genes are TRBV24-1 and TRBJ2-1; D gene unclear. Trimming cost V 9 bases and J 7 bases, with 9 bases left between them. The CDR3 runs to 11 residues. Germline lookup yields CDR1 KGHDR and CDR2 SFDVKD. The CDR3 region is CATSERNEQFF. The CDR3 bases are TGTGCCACCTCCGAGAGGAATGAGCAGTTCTTC.

The sample holds a few counts of this clonotype. Possible read error: a much larger clone is one base away. The chain joins TRBV6-5 to TRBJ2-5; weak D call: TRBD1 (5 bases). There are 15 residues in the CDR3. Trimming removed 5 bases at V and 2 bases at J, with 15 bases between. Germline-derived CDR1 and CDR2 are MNHEY and SVGAGI. The CDR3 loop is CASSPRRHRQETQYF. CDR3 in DNA: TGTGCCAGCAGTCCCCGACGGCACAGGCAAGAGACCCAGTACTTC.

The chain carries TRBV7-2 and TRBJ1-5; TRBD1 agrees at 10 bases. With V trimmed by 1 base and J by 1 base, 7 bases remained unmatched. CDR3 size: 18 residues. The germline CDR1 and CDR2 sequences are SGHTA and FQGNSA. CDR3 loop: CASSLVGTGAMSNQPQHF. CDR3 bases: TGTGCCAGCAGCTTAGTCGGGACAGGGGCAATGAGCAATCAGCCCCAGCATTTT.

V is TRBV6-2 or TRBV6-3 and J is TRBJ1-5, with TRBD1 matching 10 bases. The ends lost 6 bases at V and 7 bases at J; junction bases unmatched: 6. Germline lookup yields CDR1 MNHEY and CDR2 SVGEGT. CDR3 length: 14 amino acids. This chain's CDR3 is CASSGWTGGQPQHF. Written as DNA, the CDR3 is TGTGCCAGCAGCGGGTGGACAGGGGGACAGCCCCAGCATTTT.

On this clonotype itself: It may be a read error: a sequence one base away is much more abundant. This chain connects TRBV20-1 to TRBJ2-4; the match to TRBD2 covers 7 bases. The germline V gene encodes CDR1 DFQATT and CDR2 SNEGSKA (reference sequence). The CDR3 is made up of 15 amino acids. The CDR3 DNA reads TGCAGTGCTAGAGGGCGGGAGCTGACCAAAAACACTCAGTACTTC. Protein product: CSARGRELTKNTQYF.

Turning to this clonotype: A much larger clone differs by one base, so this may be a read error. This chain connects TRBV7-9 to TRBJ2-3, with D unclear. There are 13 residues in the CDR3. Deletions cut 4 bases from V and 8 bases from J, with 13 bases between. Germline CDR1 SEHNR, CDR2 FQNEAQ (reference sequence). The CDR3 DNA reads as TGTGCCAGCAGCTCTCCCCCAGTCGCTACGCAGTATTTT. This gives the protein CASSSPPVATQYF.

This clonotype came up many times. This chain joins TRBV3-1 and TRBJ2-3, with 10 bases lining up with TRBD2. The CDR3 length is 18 residues. CDR1 and CDR2 (germline): LGHDT, YNNKEL (reference sequence). V dropped 4 bases and J dropped 4; count of bases not matched to a gene: 14. The CDR3 protein is CASSPGRRPTSGADTQYF. CDR3 bases: TGTGCCAGCAGCCCCGGCAGGCGACCCACTAGCGGGGCAGATACGCAGTATTTT.

A remark on this clonotype: A much larger clone differs by one base, so this may be a read error. V is TRBV9 and J is TRBJ1-1, with D possibly TRBD1 on 6 matching bases. CDR1 SGDLS and CDR2 YYNGEE come from the germline V gene. There are 17 residues in the CDR3. The CDR3: CASSEGLTGPMNTKAFF. CDR3 bases: TGTGCCAGCAGCGAGGGATTGACAGGCCCTATGAACACTAAAGCTTTCTTT.

The J gene is TRBJ1-2, the V gene TRBV4-3; D uncertain. The V and J ends lost 0 bases and 8 bases respectively, with 13 bases between them. Germline V gene lookup returns CDR1 LGHNA and CDR2 YSLEER. The length of the CDR3 is 14 residues. The CDR3 bases are TGCGCCAGCAGCCAAGATAGGTACGCTCAGGGCTACACCTTC. Amino acid sequence: CASSQDRYAQGYTF.

This clonotype was detected many times. The gene calls are TRBV7-2 and TRBJ2-6, with D unresolved. Trimming took off 5 bases at V and 4 bases at J, with 9 bases between the two ends. The CDR3 contains 14 residues. CDR1 is SGHTA, CDR2 FQGNSA, per germline. This chain's CDR3 is CASSVGWGANVLTF. CDR3 nucleotide sequence: TGTGCCAGCAGCGTAGGGTGGGGGGCCAACGTCCTGACTTTC.

The sample holds many counts of this clonotype. The chain links TRBV5-1 to TRBJ2-1; D remains ambiguous. The CDR3 totals 15 residues. Germline CDR1 reads SGHRS; CDR2 reads YFSETQ. Trimming pared 1 base from V and 5 bases from J, leaving 13 bases between. CDR3 in amino acids: CASSLRPINNNEQFF. CDR3 nucleotide sequence: TGCGCCAGCAGCTTGAGACCCATAAACAACAATGAGCAGTTCTTC.

Many counts were recorded for this clonotype. This chain uses TRBV14 with TRBJ2-4; D is uncertain. CDR1 is SGHDN and CDR2 is FVKESK in the germline V gene. V was trimmed by 2 bases and J by 1 base, leaving 6 bases between them. The CDR3 consists of 14 residues. CDR3 sequence (DNA): TGTGCCAGCAGCCAAACGGGCGCCAAAAACATTCAGTACTTC. This codes for CASSQTGAKNIQYF.

This clonotype turned up a few times. A much larger clonotype is one base distant, so this may be a read error. The CDR3 nucleotides are TGCAGCGCCGCGGCCCGGGGATTAAAGATCCAGTACTTC. Protein: CSAAARGLKIQYF. The chain has TRBV29-1 and TRBJ2-5, with a weak D call TRBD2 (5 bases). Trimming took off 7 bases at V and 10 bases at J, with 22 bases between the two ends. Germline assignment: CDR1 SQVTM and CDR2 ANQGSEA. There are 13 residues in the CDR3.

This clonotype was counted at least ten times. The rearrangement uses TRBV4-2 and TRBJ2-1; weak D call: TRBD1 (6 bases). V lost 4 bases to trimming and J lost 0 bases, with 10 bases between them. In germline, CDR1 is LGHNA, CDR2 YNFKEQ. CDR3 size: 15 residues. The CDR3 here is CASSRDMSSYNEQFF. In DNA form, the CDR3 reads TGTGCCAGCAGCCGGGACATGAGCTCCTACAATGAGCAGTTCTTC.

There are many counts of this clonotype. The rearrangement links TRBV29-1 to TRBJ2-1; 8 bases match TRBD1. Germline V CDR1 and CDR2: SQVTM, ANQGSEA. The J segment lost 2 bases and the V segment lost 5 bases, leaving 5 bases of the junction unmatched. The CDR3 sequence is 14 residues long. The CDR3 sequence is CSVRPGQAYNEQFF. The CDR3 DNA sequence: TGCAGCGTTCGTCCGGGACAGGCCTACAATGAGCAGTTCTTC.

This clonotype was picked up many times. This chain joins TRBV29-1 and TRBJ2-2; TRBD1 matches 7 bases. Trimming at V came to 2 bases and at J to 7 bases, leaving 1 base not matched to a gene. Germline CDR1 SQVTM, CDR2 ANQGSEA. CDR3 size: 12 residues. CDR3 sequence (DNA): TGCAGCGTTGAAACAGGGGTCGGGGAGCTGTTTTTT. This sequence encodes CSVETGVGELFF.

This clonotype appeared many times. The chain links TRBV6-1 to TRBJ1-2, with a weak D call TRBD1 (5 bases). This CDR3 has 13 residues. V shed 9 bases and J shed 1 base, with 12 bases lying between them. CDR1 is MNHNS and CDR2 is SASEGT in the germline V gene. CDR3 DNA: TGTGCCAGTTCCTTGGGGGGTAACTATGGCTACACCTTC. The encoded protein is CASSLGGNYGYTF.

Ten or more counts support this clonotype. The rearrangement uses TRBV30 and TRBJ1-1; D unresolved. The CDR3 runs 11 residues. Germline CDR1 GTSNPN, CDR2 SVGIG (reference sequence). V dropped 0 bases and J dropped 4 bases, with 3 bases sitting between them. CDR3 region: CAWSVFTEAFF. In nucleotides, the CDR3 is TGTGCCTGGAGTGTATTCACTGAAGCTTTCTTT.

This clonotype was counted many times. The chain is built from TRBV20-1 and TRBJ1-1; D unresolved. This CDR3 comprises 10 residues. Trimming took off 4 bases at V and 10 bases at J, with 10 bases between the two ends. The germline V gene has CDR1 DFQATT and CDR2 SNEGSKA (reference sequence). CDR3 sequence: CSAKKGAAFF. The CDR3 DNA is TGCAGTGCTAAAAAAGGCGCAGCTTTCTTT.

The sample holds a few counts of this clonotype. J is TRBJ1-1 and V is TRBV24-1, with 7 bases lining up with TRBD1. The germline gives CDR1 KGHDR, CDR2 SFDVKD. After removal of 7 bases from V and 2 bases from J, the junction contained 6 bases not matched to a gene. This CDR3 is built from 14 residues. The CDR3 here is CATRDRTGNTEAFF. DNA for the CDR3: TGTGCCACCAGGGATCGGACAGGCAACACTGAAGCTTTCTTT.

This clonotype showed up just a few times. The J gene is TRBJ2-3, the V gene TRBV9, with D hard to call. The CDR3 spans 12 residues. With 0 bases removed from V and 4 bases from J, the gap between germline ends came to 3 bases. Germline CDR1 and CDR2: SGDLS and YYNGEE. The CDR3 DNA reads as TGTGCCAGCAGCGTAGACCCAGATACGCAGTATTTT. This codes for CASSVDPDTQYF.

As regards this clonotype: A much larger clone differs from this one at a single base, so this may be a read error. This sequence joins TRBV5-1 and TRBJ2-5, with D possibly being TRBD2 (6 bases). V gave up 0 bases and J gave up 5 bases, with 17 bases separating them. The CDR3 contains 16 residues. Looked up from germline, CDR1 is SGHRS and CDR2 is YFSETQ. CDR3 loop: CASSLVPTGSDETQYF. The CDR3 coding sequence is TGCGCCAGCAGCTTGGTTCCTACCGGGAGCGACGAGACCCAGTACTTC.

This clonotype was recorded a few times. CDR3 region: CASSKGRGSNQPQHF. In DNA form, the CDR3 reads TGCGCCAGCAGCAAGGGGAGGGGAAGCAATCAGCCCCAGCATTTT. V is TRBV4-1 and J is TRBJ1-5, with D perhaps matching TRBD1 (5 bases). Germline values: CDR1 MGHRA, CDR2 YSYEKL. The length of the CDR3 is 15 residues. Trimming removed 5 bases from V and 1 base from J, with 12 bases in between.

The chain is built from TRBV19 and TRBJ2-7; D is undetermined. Germline lookup yields CDR1 LNHDA and CDR2 SQIVND (reference sequence). Deletions cut 3 bases from V and 4 bases from J, with 10 bases between. The CDR3 extends over 13 amino acids. CDR3 sequence: CASSIGQRYEQYF. The CDR3 DNA sequence: TGTGCCAGTAGTATTGGCCAGCGATACGAGCAGTACTTC. The full variable domain, in which reference TRBV19 and TRBJ2-7 provide the parts outside the CDR3, is DGGITQSPKYLFRKEGQNVTLSCEQNLNHDAMYWYRQDPGQGLRLIYYSQIVNDFQKGDIAEGYSVSREKKESFPLTVTSAQKNPTAFYLCASSIGQRYEQYFGPGTRLTVT.

The chain is built from TRBV11-2 and TRBJ1-1; possibly TRBD1 for D (6 bases). Germline loops: CDR1 SGHAT, CDR2 FQNNGV. The CDR3 totals 15 residues. Trimming took 5 bases from V and 10 from J, leaving 23 bases between them. CDR3 bases: TGTGCCAGCAGCCCTCTTACGGGATTAGGGGGTTTAGCTTTCTTT. Translated: CASSPLTGLGGLAFF.

A remark on this clonotype: A much larger clone differs by one base, so this may be a read error. This chain connects TRBV10-3 to TRBJ2-7, with D possibly TRBD1 on 6 matching bases. The V gene's germline CDR1 is ENHRY and CDR2 SYGVKD. The CDR3 is 14 amino acids. The CDR3 loop is CAISDRRQAYERYF. The DNA for the CDR3 is TGTGCCATCAGCGATCGCCGACAGGCGTACGAGCGGTACTTC.